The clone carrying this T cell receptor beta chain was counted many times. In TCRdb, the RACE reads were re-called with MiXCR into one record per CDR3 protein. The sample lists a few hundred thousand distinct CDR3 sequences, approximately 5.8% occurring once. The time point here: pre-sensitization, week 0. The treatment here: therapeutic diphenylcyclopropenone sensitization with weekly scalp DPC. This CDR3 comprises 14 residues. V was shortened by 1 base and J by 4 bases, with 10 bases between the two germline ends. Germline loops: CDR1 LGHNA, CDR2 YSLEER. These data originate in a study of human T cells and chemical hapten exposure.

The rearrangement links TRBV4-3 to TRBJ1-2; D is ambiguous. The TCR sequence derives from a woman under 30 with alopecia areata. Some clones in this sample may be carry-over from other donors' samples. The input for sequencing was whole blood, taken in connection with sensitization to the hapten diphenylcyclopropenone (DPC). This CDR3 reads CASSQANGFYGYTF. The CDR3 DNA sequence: TGCGCCAGCAGCCAAGCTAACGGATTCTATGGCTACACCTTC.